This TCR beta chain was captured by sequencing in a study of somatic mutations in cytotoxic T cells in rheumatoid arthritis. Looking at the study overall: Certain V beta antibody-stained T-cell populations, V beta1+ cells sequenced for TCRB among them, were flow-sorted to nearly 100% purity.

Sequenced by immunoSEQ multiplex PCR; TCRdb stores in-frame clones only, minus some. The repertoire holds 10,000 to 15,000 clones, with 70% to 80% as singletons. As regards this clone: Antigen: not known. Within the sample, other DNA sequences also encode this same CDR3.

Study-wide findings and caveats: With around 60 patients examined, several had a largest CD8+ clone exceeding 20% of CD8+ cells.

Germline CDR1 and CDR2: GTSNPN and SVGIG (reference sequence). The CDR3 is made up of 11 amino acids. Trimming left V 0 bases short and J 4 bases short, with 4 bases between. The chain is built from TRBV30 and TRBJ2-7, with D unclear. The sequenced sample consisted of CD8+ T cells sorted from blood. This TCR was sampled from a man aged 70-80 years in good health. The CDR3 DNA reads as TGTGCCTGGAGTGTGAGTTACGAGCAGTACTTC. Protein product: CAWSVSYEQYF.